This TCR beta chain was sequenced for a study of blood T cell repertoires in COVID-19. Assay: immunoSEQ multiplex PCR; the TCRdb copy retains only in-frame clones and omits some. Of 150,000 to 200,000 clones listed, around 84% were seen once; the top ten hold approximately 6%. This CDR3 spans 14 amino acids. Trimming shortened V by 8 bases and J by 6 bases, and 17 bases separated the two germline ends. CDR1 and CDR2 (germline): SNHLY, FYNNEI. The sequence was obtained from a man aged 35 to 55 who had recovered from COVID-19. The sample taken for sequencing was PBMCs or T cells enriched from blood (not recorded which). This chain links TRBV2 with TRBJ2-4, with D uncertain. The CDR3 region has the DNA TGTGCCAGCGGCCCGGGTATGGAGACAAACATTCAGTACTTC. Translation: CASGPGMETNIQYF.